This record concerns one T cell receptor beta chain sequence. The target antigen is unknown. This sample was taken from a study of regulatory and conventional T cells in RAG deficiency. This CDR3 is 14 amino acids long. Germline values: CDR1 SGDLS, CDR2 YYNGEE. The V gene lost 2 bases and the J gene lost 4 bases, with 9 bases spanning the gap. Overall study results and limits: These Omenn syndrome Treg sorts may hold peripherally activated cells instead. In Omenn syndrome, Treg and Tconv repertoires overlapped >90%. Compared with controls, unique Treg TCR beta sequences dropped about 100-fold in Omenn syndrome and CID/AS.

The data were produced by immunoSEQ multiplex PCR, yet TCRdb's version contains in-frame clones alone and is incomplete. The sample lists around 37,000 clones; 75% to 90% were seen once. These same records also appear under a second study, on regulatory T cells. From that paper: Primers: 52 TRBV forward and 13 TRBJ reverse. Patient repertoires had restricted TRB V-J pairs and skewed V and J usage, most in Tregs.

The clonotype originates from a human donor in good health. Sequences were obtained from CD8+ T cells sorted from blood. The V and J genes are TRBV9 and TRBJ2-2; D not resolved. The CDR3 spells CASSVAARTGELFF. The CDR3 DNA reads TGTGCCAGCAGCGTGGCGGCTCGCACCGGGGAGCTGTTTTTT.